This is a list of T cell receptor beta chains from one sample in a study of shared clonotypes between healthy human individuals. Data came from immunoSEQ multiplex PCR; TCRdb stores just in-frame clones and leaves some out. The repertoire holds approximately 650,000 clones, with roughly 96% as singletons. The sequenced material came from naive CD8+ T cells sorted from blood. The receptors originated from a woman in her 30s in good health. Both conserved end residues are part of each CDR3. D genes are given only for firm matches. The size entry is marked missing in some rows and otherwise reads once, few, many or a size class.

clone size: .; D gene: .; J gene: TRBJ1-4; V gene: TRBV7-9; CDR3 protein: CASSLDGGRTNEKLFF; CDR3 DNA: TGTGCCAGCAGCTTAGATGGGGGCAGAACTAATGAAAAACTGTTTTTT
clone size: .; D gene: .; J gene: TRBJ2-1; V gene: TRBV27; CDR3 protein: CASSGNNEQFF; CDR3 DNA: TGTGCCAGCAGCGGAAACAATGAGCAGTTCTTC
clone size: .; D gene: TRBD1; J gene: TRBJ1-2; V gene: TRBV27; CDR3 protein: CASSIGTGGSYGYTF; CDR3 DNA: TGTGCCAGCAGTATAGGGACAGGGGGATCCTATGGCTACACCTTC
clone size: .; D gene: .; J gene: TRBJ1-1; V gene: TRBV28; CDR3 protein: CASSLSQYTEAFF; CDR3 DNA: TGTGCCAGCAGTTTATCCCAGTATACTGAAGCTTTCTTT
clone size: .; D gene: .; J gene: TRBJ2-7; V gene: TRBV2; CDR3 protein: CASSEASEFSSYEQYF; CDR3 DNA: TGTGCCAGCAGTGAAGCGTCCGAGTTTAGCTCCTACGAGCAGTACTTC
clone size: .; D gene: TRBD1; J gene: TRBJ1-2; V gene: TRBV9; CDR3 protein: CASSGRQGKYYGYTF; CDR3 DNA: TGTGCCAGCAGCGGAAGACAGGGAAAATACTATGGCTACACCTTC
clone size: once; D gene: .; J gene: TRBJ2-7; V gene: TRBV7-2; CDR3 protein: CASSLVSGGEDYEQYF; CDR3 DNA: TGTGCCAGCAGCTTAGTGAGCGGAGGGGAAGACTACGAGCAGTACTTC
clone size: .; D gene: .; J gene: TRBJ2-7; V gene: TRBV15; CDR3 protein: CATSSGGSEYGQYF; CDR3 DNA: TGTGCCACCAGCAGTGGCGGCTCCGAGTATGGGCAGTACTTC
clone size: .; D gene: TRBD1; J gene: TRBJ2-7; V gene: TRBV28; CDR3 protein: CASSLSTTGPRSYEQYF; CDR3 DNA: TGTGCCAGCAGTTTATCTACGACAGGGCCTCGGTCCTACGAGCAGTACTTC
clone size: once; D gene: TRBD1; J gene: TRBJ2-1; V gene: TRBV6-1; CDR3 protein: CASSEFRGQGYNEQFF; CDR3 DNA: TGTGCCAGCAGTGAATTCAGGGGACAGGGGTACAATGAGCAGTTCTTC
clone size: once; D gene: .; J gene: TRBJ1-1; V gene: TRBV6-1; CDR3 protein: CASTRLGLRNTEAFF; CDR3 DNA: TGTGCCAGCACCCGGTTGGGTTTGAGGAACACTGAAGCTTTCTTT
clone size: .; D gene: .; J gene: TRBJ1-1; V gene: TRBV9; CDR3 protein: CASSALYGTEAFF; CDR3 DNA: TGTGCCAGCAGCGCCCTGTACGGCACTGAAGCTTTCTTT
clone size: .; D gene: TRBD2; J gene: TRBJ2-7; V gene: TRBV2; CDR3 protein: CASSRTSGYYEQYF; CDR3 DNA: TGTGCCAGCAGTCGGACTAGCGGGTACTACGAGCAGTACTTC
clone size: .; D gene: .; J gene: TRBJ2-5; V gene: TRBV6-5; CDR3 protein: CASSYLRTFRETQYF; CDR3 DNA: TGTGCCAGCAGTTACTTGCGGACGTTCCGGGAGACCCAGTACTTC
clone size: .; D gene: TRBD1; J gene: TRBJ1-4; V gene: TRBV25-1; CDR3 protein: CASSRQGIEKLFF; CDR3 DNA: TGTGCCAGCAGTAGACAGGGTATTGAAAAACTGTTTTTT
clone size: .; D gene: TRBD2; J gene: TRBJ2-1; V gene: TRBV28; CDR3 protein: CASSRTSGRAYEQFF; CDR3 DNA: TGTGCCAGCAGCCGTACTAGCGGGAGGGCCTATGAGCAGTTCTTC
clone size: .; D gene: .; J gene: TRBJ2-1; V gene: TRBV7-9; CDR3 protein: CASSLAGGPSYNEQFF; CDR3 DNA: TGTGCCAGCAGCTTAGCGGGAGGCCCCTCCTACAATGAGCAGTTCTTC
clone size: .; D gene: .; J gene: TRBJ1-5; V gene: TRBV19; CDR3 protein: CASSIDLSTGNQPQHF; CDR3 DNA: TGTGCCAGTAGTATAGATCTTTCGACAGGAAATCAGCCCCAGCATTTT
clone size: .; D gene: TRBD1; J gene: TRBJ2-5; V gene: TRBV27; CDR3 protein: CASSSLYRQGQETQYF; CDR3 DNA: TGTGCCAGCAGTTCCCTTTACCGACAGGGCCAAGAGACCCAGTACTTC
clone size: .; D gene: .; J gene: TRBJ2-1; V gene: TRBV28; CDR3 protein: CASSLLRGTWVDEQFF; CDR3 DNA: TGTGCCAGCAGTCTCCTCCGCGGGACTTGGGTAGATGAGCAGTTCTTC
clone size: .; D gene: .; J gene: TRBJ2-7; V gene: TRBV27; CDR3 protein: CASSPPPNEQYF; CDR3 DNA: TGTGCCAGCAGTCCCCCCCCGAACGAGCAGTACTTC
clone size: .; D gene: .; J gene: TRBJ2-7; V gene: TRBV6-1; CDR3 protein: CASSPGLPYEQYF; CDR3 DNA: TGTGCCAGCAGCCCCGGACTTCCCTACGAGCAGTACTTC
clone size: .; D gene: .; J gene: TRBJ2-5; V gene: TRBV10-3; CDR3 protein: CAISDGGTGETQYF; CDR3 DNA: TGTGCCATCAGTGACGGCGGGACGGGTGAGACCCAGTACTTC
clone size: .; D gene: .; J gene: TRBJ2-7; V gene: TRBV19; CDR3 protein: CASSIREDEQYF; CDR3 DNA: TGTGCCAGTAGTATACGAGAGGACGAGCAGTACTTC
clone size: .; D gene: .; J gene: TRBJ2-1; V gene: TRBV4-1; CDR3 protein: CASSQRRYEPHNEQFF; CDR3 DNA: TGCGCCAGCAGCCAAAGGCGGTACGAACCCCACAATGAGCAGTTCTTC
clone size: .; D gene: TRBD2; J gene: TRBJ2-3; V gene: TRBV28; CDR3 protein: CASSFPLAGERRDTQYF; CDR3 DNA: TGTGCCAGCAGTTTTCCTTTAGCGGGAGAGAGGAGAGATACGCAGTATTTT
clone size: once; D gene: .; J gene: TRBJ2-7; V gene: TRBV11-2; CDR3 protein: CASSFGTSSYEQYF; CDR3 DNA: TGTGCCAGCAGCTTCGGGACGAGCTCCTACGAGCAGTACTTC
clone size: .; D gene: .; J gene: TRBJ2-5; V gene: TRBV14; CDR3 protein: CASSQDPPGAWIETQYF; CDR3 DNA: TGTGCCAGCAGCCAAGATCCCCCAGGGGCATGGATCGAGACCCAGTACTTC
clone size: .; D gene: .; J gene: TRBJ2-7; V gene: TRBV4-1; CDR3 protein: CASSQVVLEDPLGYEQYF; CDR3 DNA: TGCGCCAGCAGCCAAGTGGTTCTAGAGGACCCCCTGGGGTACGAGCAGTACTTC
clone size: few; D gene: .; J gene: TRBJ1-1; V gene: TRBV13; CDR3 protein: CASMRLIGNTEAFF; CDR3 DNA: TGTGCCAGCATGCGACTGATTGGAAACACTGAAGCTTTCTTT
clone size: .; D gene: .; J gene: TRBJ2-2; V gene: TRBV13; CDR3 protein: CASSSGPWAGELFF; CDR3 DNA: TGTGCCAGCAGTTCCGGGCCCTGGGCCGGGGAGCTGTTTTTT
clone size: .; D gene: .; J gene: TRBJ2-7; V gene: TRBV28; CDR3 protein: CASKSWGLTYEQYF; CDR3 DNA: TGTGCCAGCAAATCATGGGGGCTGACCTACGAGCAGTACTTC
clone size: few; D gene: TRBD1; J gene: TRBJ1-1; V gene: TRBV5-5; CDR3 protein: CASSIDRATEAFF; CDR3 DNA: TGTGCCAGCAGCATAGACAGGGCCACTGAAGCTTTCTTT
clone size: .; D gene: TRBD1; J gene: TRBJ2-7; V gene: TRBV7-9; CDR3 protein: CASSVGGTLYEQYF; CDR3 DNA: TGTGCCAGCAGCGTAGGGGGCACCCTCTACGAGCAGTACTTC
clone size: .; D gene: TRBD1; J gene: TRBJ1-6; V gene: TRBV7-8; CDR3 protein: CASSLGDSNSPLHF; CDR3 DNA: TGTGCCAGCAGCTTAGGGGACAGCAATTCACCCCTCCACTTT
clone size: .; D gene: TRBD2; J gene: TRBJ2-1; V gene: TRBV28; CDR3 protein: CASSLPLAGNEQFF; CDR3 DNA: TGTGCCAGCAGTTTACCACTAGCGGGCAATGAGCAGTTCTTC
clone size: .; D gene: .; J gene: TRBJ1-1; V gene: TRBV28; CDR3 protein: CASSFTHRVPLNTEAFF; CDR3 DNA: TGTGCCAGCAGTTTTACCCACAGGGTCCCACTGAACACTGAAGCTTTCTTT
clone size: .; D gene: TRBD2; J gene: TRBJ2-7; V gene: TRBV28; CDR3 protein: CASSFLGTSSDEQYF; CDR3 DNA: TGTGCCAGCAGTTTCCTGGGGACTAGCTCCGACGAGCAGTACTTC
clone size: .; D gene: .; J gene: TRBJ2-2; V gene: TRBV19; CDR3 protein: CASSLLTGVVGTGELFF; CDR3 DNA: TGTGCCAGTAGCCTCCTAACGGGAGTGGTCGGCACCGGGGAGCTGTTTTTT
clone size: few; D gene: .; J gene: TRBJ2-7; V gene: TRBV4-1; CDR3 protein: CASSHGHSSYEQYF; CDR3 DNA: TGCGCCAGCAGCCACGGGCACAGCTCCTACGAGCAGTACTTC
clone size: .; D gene: .; J gene: TRBJ2-2; V gene: TRBV6-5; CDR3 protein: CASSYSYTGELFF; CDR3 DNA: TGTGCCAGCAGTTACTCTTACACCGGGGAGCTGTTTTTT
clone size: .; D gene: TRBD1; J gene: TRBJ2-7; V gene: TRBV2; CDR3 protein: CASRWTGEKDEQYF; CDR3 DNA: TGTGCCAGCCGCTGGACAGGGGAGAAGGACGAGCAGTACTTC